Listed below are T cell receptor beta chains from one sample, sequenced in a study of Graves' ophthalmopathy and Graves' hyperthyroidism. TCRdb re-called the multiplex PCR reads through MiXCR, storing one row per CDR3 protein. The table lists 350,000 to 400,000 distinct CDR3 sequences, roughly 18% of them singletons. Source material: peripheral blood. The source of these receptors is a woman aged 18-29 years with Graves' ophthalmopathy. Each CDR3 is given with its conserved first and last residue. Fields, in order: V gene, J gene, clone size, D gene, CDR3 protein, CDR3 DNA. D genes are given only for firm matches. Not every row has a clone size; where given, it reads once, few, many or a size class.

V: TRBV7-2
J: TRBJ2-5
size: many
D: NA
CDR3: CASSSVGGREETQYF
DNA: TGTGCCAGCAGCTCCGTCGGGGGTCGTGAAGAGACCCAGTACTTC

V: TRBV27
J: TRBJ1-5
size: many
D: NA
CDR3: CASTPVGGRNQPQHF
DNA: TGTGCCAGCACCCCCGTCGGGGGTAGAAATCAGCCCCAGCATTTT

V: TRBV3-1
J: TRBJ1-2
size: many
D: NA
CDR3: CASSPVSDYSSMISYGYTF
DNA: TGTGCCAGCAGCCCGGTATCTGATTACAGTTCAATGATTTCTTATGGCTACACCTTC

V: TRBV28
J: TRBJ2-7
size: many
D: TRBD1
CDR3: CASRTGGYEQYF
DNA: TGTGCCAGTCGGACAGGGGGATACGAGCAGTACTTC

V: TRBV20-1
J: TRBJ2-6
size: many
D: NA
CDR3: CSAGPGHLSGANVLTF
DNA: TGCAGTGCAGGACCGGGACACCTCTCTGGGGCCAACGTCCTGACTTTC

V: TRBV28
J: TRBJ1-2
size: many
D: NA
CDR3: CASSFTYYGYTF
DNA: TGTGCCAGCAGTTTCACGTACTATGGCTACACCTTC

V: TRBV30
J: TRBJ1-2
size: many
D: TRBD1
CDR3: CAWRRDRGVGYGYTF
DNA: TGTGCCTGGCGTCGGGACAGGGGTGTAGGGTATGGCTACACCTTC

V: TRBV30
J: TRBJ2-2
size: NA
D: TRBD2
CDR3: CASRRLAGGTGELFF
DNA: TGTGCTTCTCGTAGGCTAGCGGGAGGGACCGGGGAGCTGTTTTTT

V: TRBV20-1
J: TRBJ1-1
size: many
D: TRBD1
CDR3: CSARETPGQGQDTEAFF
DNA: TGCAGTGCTAGAGAAACCCCGGGACAGGGGCAGGACACTGAAGCTTTCTTT

V: TRBV5-4
J: TRBJ1-6
size: many
D: TRBD1
CDR3: CASSFSTGDNSPLHF
DNA: TGTGCCAGCAGCTTTTCGACAGGGGATAATTCACCCCTCCACTTT

V: TRBV19
J: TRBJ2-7
size: many
D: NA
CDR3: CASSPTSLGFYEQYF
DNA: TGTGCCAGTAGTCCGACTTCTCTAGGATTCTACGAGCAGTACTTC

V: TRBV7-2
J: TRBJ2-5
size: many
D: NA
CDR3: CASSSQGQETQYF
DNA: TGTGCCAGCAGCTCGCAAGGGCAAGAGACCCAGTACTTC

V: TRBV5-1
J: TRBJ1-6
size: NA
D: NA
CDR3: CASSLDSLISPLHF
DNA: TGCGCCAGCAGCTTGGACAGCCTCATATCACCCCTCCACTTT

V: TRBV20-1
J: TRBJ1-1
size: once
D: NA
CDR3: CSASLGREAFF
DNA: TGCAGTGCTAGCCTTGGTCGTGAAGCTTTCTTT

V: TRBV6-1
J: TRBJ2-7
size: many
D: TRBD2
CDR3: CASRSTGTSGTHEQYF
DNA: TGTGCCAGCAGATCAACTGGGACTAGCGGGACCCACGAGCAGTACTTC

V: TRBV6-2/TRBV6-3
J: TRBJ2-5
size: many
D: NA
CDR3: CASSYSIGTQYF
DNA: TGTGCCAGCAGTTACTCGATAGGGACCCAGTACTTC

V: TRBV11-2
J: TRBJ1-1
size: many
D: TRBD1
CDR3: CASSFRGPTNTEAFF
DNA: TGTGCCAGCAGCTTCAGGGGGCCGACGAACACTGAAGCTTTCTTT